This T cell receptor (beta chain) was obtained from a study of beta chain features in type 1 diabetes. Overall study findings and caveats: Shortening that was moderate but significant affected the TCRB CDR3s of Type 1 diabetes patients in all four CD4+ subsets. Insertions were fewer and deletions more numerous at VDJ junctions in type 1 diabetes patients.

This CDR3 has 14 residues. V was pared by 5 bases and J by 10 bases, with 20 bases between. In germline, CDR1 is SGHTA, CDR2 FQGNSA. This clone was picked up a small number of times. No antigen is known for it. Isolated RNA was reverse transcribed in full, so expressed TCRB transcripts were sequenced. There were about 3.57 million reads on average in the naive, central memory and regulatory T cell samples. The table came from immunoSEQ multiplex PCR; TCRdb's copy has only in-frame clones and leaves some out. The sample yields 140,000 to 150,000 clones, roughly a tenth seen once. Researchers reported sorting CD4+ naive, central memory, regulatory and stem cell-like memory cells via CD45RO/CCR7/CD25/CD127/CD95/CD27.

This clonotype was obtained from a man aged 18 to 35 in good health. The J gene is TRBJ1-1, the V gene TRBV7-2; the D gene is possibly TRBD1 (6 bases). Sequenced input: naive CD4+ T cells from blood. The CDR3 here is CASSRRNSGESAFF. DNA of the CDR3: TGTGCCAGCAGCCGACGGAATTCAGGGGAGTCAGCTTTCTTT. Using reference TRBV7-2 and TRBJ1-1 for the parts outside the CDR3, the full variable domain is GAGVSQSPSNKVTEKGKDVELRCDPISGHTALYWYRQSLGQGLEFLIYFQGNSAPDKSGLPSDRFSAERTGGSVSTLTIQRTQQEDSAVYLCASSRRNSGESAFFGQGTRLTVV.